The clone carrying this T cell receptor (beta chain) was observed a few times. The antigen remains undetermined. The data originate from a study of cytomegalovirus exposure and HLA in healthy donors. Across the study: Ancestry clustering placed 70% to 90% of under 450 genotyped donors in the Caucasian-associated cluster. The study's findings and limits: In a later analysis, CMV-associated beta chains were mostly HLA-associated, it appeared. TCR beta chain V- and J-gene trimming was linked, in a later analysis, to a missense variant in DCLRE1C. In a later analysis, productive TCRs from donors in an Asian-associated ancestry cluster reportedly carried fewer N-insertions than the cohort mean.

This CDR3 has 14 residues. After removal of 3 bases from V and 3 bases from J, the junction contained 6 bases not matched to a gene. The germline gives CDR1 SGHDT, CDR2 YYEEEE. The PCR had 60 Vbeta and 13 Jbeta primers. TCRdb's copy holds only in-frame clones and misses some; the assay was immunoSEQ multiplex PCR. The sample includes approximately 50,000 clones, about 80% of them seen just once. The TCR comes from a man in his thirties or forties in good health and CMV-seronegative. The sample comprised PBMCs. The chain joins TRBV5-6 to TRBJ2-7; 7 bases fit TRBD1. The CDR3 sequence: CASSSPRDSYEQYF. The CDR3 bases are TGTGCCAGCAGCTCGCCCCGGGACAGCTACGAGCAGTACTTC.